Presented here are 15 T cell receptor beta chains from one specimen sequenced in a study of human thymus T cells. Here immunoSEQ multiplex PCR was the method, and the copy in TCRdb shows in-frame clones only, minus some. Of some 50,000 clones listed, roughly 94% are singletons. The sequenced sample consisted of blood. Receptor source: a girl under three years old with a congenital heart defect but otherwise immunologically healthy.

The rearrangement uses TRBV6-1 and TRBJ2-5; D assignment may be TRBD1 or TRBD2 (7 bases each). Germline-derived CDR1 and CDR2 are MNHNS and SASEGT. The V and J ends lost 1 base and 5 bases respectively, with 14 bases between them. The CDR3 has 15 residues. This chain's CDR3 is CASSEVSGGGETQYF. In DNA, the CDR3 is TGTGCCAGCAGTGAAGTGTCAGGGGGAGGGGAGACCCAGTACTTC.

This clone was detected only once. This chain connects TRBV4-1 to TRBJ2-1; tentative D call: TRBD2 (6 bases). This CDR3 has 16 amino acids. Per germline, CDR1 MGHRA and CDR2 YSYEKL. Deletions cut 3 bases from V and 6 bases from J, with 18 bases between. CDR3 in amino acids: CASSHGTFLTLNEQFF. In DNA, the CDR3 is TGCGCCAGCAGCCATGGGACTTTCCTAACCCTCAATGAGCAGTTCTTC.

The rearrangement joins TRBV19 to TRBJ1-4; D unclear. CDR1 and CDR2 (germline): LNHDA, SQIVND (reference sequence). V was cut by 1 base and J by 10 bases, with 4 bases left in between. This CDR3 comprises 11 residues. CDR3 region: CASSIGGKLFF. Here the CDR3 DNA reads TGTGCCAGTAGTATAGGTGGAAAACTGTTTTTT.

CDR3 sequence reads: CASSLAGSEKLFF. The CDR3 DNA reads TGCGCCAGCAGCTTGGCCGGGAGTGAAAAACTGTTTTTT. J is TRBJ1-4 and V is TRBV5-1; D call uncertain. Germline values: CDR1 SGHRS, CDR2 YFSETQ. This CDR3 spans 13 amino acids. V lost 0 bases and J 7 bases, leaving 7 bases between the germline ends.

V and J are TRBV6-5 and TRBJ1-2; no reliable D call. This CDR3 comprises 16 residues. The V end lost 3 bases, the J end lost 7 bases, and 21 bases lay between the germline ends. Germline values: CDR1 MNHEY, CDR2 SVGAGI. Written as DNA, the CDR3 is TGTGCCAGCAGTTATAGGTCGCGAGAAGGGCAACGTGGCTACACCTTC. Its translation: CASSYRSREGQRGYTF.

The V and J genes are TRBV28 and TRBJ1-2, with no clear D. V shed 2 bases and J shed 6 bases, with 10 bases lying between them. There are 13 residues in the CDR3. In germline, CDR1 is MDHEN, CDR2 SYDVKM. The CDR3 nucleotides read TGTGCCAGCAGTTTACGAGGGATAGATGGCTACACCTTC. This codes for CASSLRGIDGYTF.

The chain links TRBV19 to TRBJ2-6; D is possibly TRBD2 (5 bases). The V gene lost 7 bases and the J gene lost 2 bases, with 18 bases spanning the gap. The germline CDR1 and CDR2 sequences are LNHDA and SQIVND (reference sequence). There are 17 residues in the CDR3. The CDR3 sequence: CASKWASLGAGANVLTF. For the CDR3, the DNA is TGTGCCAGTAAATGGGCTAGCCTCGGGGCTGGGGCCAACGTCCTGACTTTC.

This clone occurred once. The chain uses TRBV19 and TRBJ1-1, with D unclear. Trimming left V 3 bases short and J 0 bases short, with 20 bases between. In germline, CDR1 is LNHDA, CDR2 SQIVND (reference sequence). This CDR3 is 18 amino acids long. The CDR3 loop reads CASSIYSSLHGMNTEAFF. CDR3 coding DNA: TGTGCCAGTAGTATCTACAGCAGCCTACACGGCATGAACACTGAAGCTTTCTTT. The whole variable domain, filled in from reference TRBV19 and TRBJ1-1, reads DGGITQSPKYLFRKEGQNVTLSCEQNLNHDAMYWYRQDPGQGLRLIYYSQIVNDFQKGDIAEGYSVSREKKESFPLTVTSAQKNPTAFYLCASSIYSSLHGMNTEAFFGQGTRLTVV.

V gene TRBV5-1 combines with J gene TRBJ1-2; 11 bases map to TRBD1. Trimming at V came to 7 bases and at J to 6 bases, leaving 2 bases not matched to a gene. Germline V gene lookup returns CDR1 SGHRS and CDR2 YFSETQ. The CDR3 runs to 12 residues. The CDR3 DNA is TGCGCCAGCCTGGGACAGGGGGATGGCTACACCTTC. Translated, it gives CASLGQGDGYTF.

This clone was seen a single time. The gene calls are TRBV6-5 and TRBJ1-3, with TRBD1 matching 11 bases. CDR1 MNHEY and CDR2 SVGAGI come from the germline V gene. There are 14 residues in the CDR3. J was trimmed by 1 base and V by 8 bases; bases with no gene match: 1. The CDR3 DNA is TGTGCCAGCGGACAGGGGGCATCTGGAAACACCATATATTTT. It specifies CASGQGASGNTIYF.

This rearrangement joins TRBV6-1 to TRBJ2-3; maybe TRBD1 (6 bases). Germline CDR1 reads MNHNS; CDR2 reads SASEGT. This CDR3 comprises 14 residues. Between the trimmed V and J ends, which lost 8 bases and 4 bases, there was a span of 16 bases. The CDR3 coding sequence is TGTGCCAGCGCCAGACAGGCCGTGGCAGATACGCAGTATTTT. It codes for CASARQAVADTQYF.

This clone was seen only a few times. V gene TRBV9 combines with J gene TRBJ2-7, with D unclear. V was cut by 4 bases and J by 6 bases, with 17 bases left in between. CDR1 is SGDLS, CDR2 YYNGEE, per germline. The CDR3 is made up of 14 amino acids. Here the CDR3 DNA reads TGTGCCAGCAGCCCCACGACGTCCCGTGGCGAGCAGTACTTC. This translates into CASSPTTSRGEQYF.

V and J are TRBV7-9 and TRBJ2-7; D is unresolved. V was shortened by 1 base and J by 2 bases, with 9 bases between the two germline ends. Germline CDR1 and CDR2: SEHNR and FQNEAQ (reference sequence). This CDR3 is built from 14 residues. The CDR3 protein is CASSLGGFPYEQYF. The CDR3 coding sequence is TGTGCCAGCAGCTTAGGCGGTTTCCCCTACGAGCAGTACTTC. Full variable domain (outside the CDR3, taken from reference TRBV7-9 and TRBJ2-7): DTGVSQNPRHKITKRGQNVTFRCDPISEHNRLYWYRQTLGQGPEFLTYFQNEAQLEKSRLLSDRFSAERPKGSFSTLEIQRTEQGDSAMYLCASSLGGFPYEQYFGPGTRLTVT.

V usage is TRBV5-1 and J usage is TRBJ2-5; 12 bases map to TRBD2. CDR3 length: 16 amino acids. The junction had 2 bases not matched to a gene; V was cut back by 1 base and J by 1 base. CDR1 is SGHRS and CDR2 is YFSETQ in the germline V gene. CDR3: CASSLSSGRAQETQYF. DNA for the CDR3: TGCGCCAGCAGCTTGTCTAGCGGGAGGGCCCAAGAGACCCAGTACTTC.

This chain joins TRBV29-1 and TRBJ2-7, with D perhaps TRBD1 (6 bases). Germline V lookup: CDR1 SQVTM, CDR2 ANQGSEA. The germline V and J ends were trimmed by 6 bases and 1 base, with 13 bases remaining between them. This CDR3 is built from 13 residues. The CDR3 reads CSVVRDTSYEQYF. In DNA, the CDR3 is TGCAGCGTCGTCCGGGACACTTCCTACGAGCAGTACTTC.